This T cell receptor beta chain was recorded in a study of human T cells and chemical hapten exposure. Looking at the study overall: Diphenylcyclopropenone was administered weekly to the scalp of patients throughout the roughly 22-week study. Patients were mainly female, each with alopecia areata, totalis or universalis.

Time point denoted: patch test 2, 6 weeks after DPC sensitization. Treatment here: therapeutic diphenylcyclopropenone sensitization with weekly scalp DPC. Each donor was an alopecia patient between 18 and 70 years of age who qualified for DPC. TCRdb independently ran MiXCR on the RACE reads; one entry per CDR3 protein. The sample has about 100,000 distinct CDR3 sequences, 10% to 12% seen once. Overall study results and limits: Having alopecia, donors may respond immunologically unlike healthy people.

This clonotype was seen a few times. What it binds is unknown. After removal of 5 bases from V and 4 bases from J, the junction contained 10 bases not matched to a gene. The CDR3 spans 16 residues. Germline lookup yields CDR1 MDHEN and CDR2 SYDVKM. J is TRBJ2-7 and V is TRBV28; TRBD2 agrees at 11 bases. This material consisted of whole blood, taken in connection with sensitization to the hapten diphenylcyclopropenone (DPC). The TCR was taken from a woman aged 40 to 50 with alopecia areata. Some clones in this sample may be carry-over from other donors' samples. Written as DNA, the CDR3 is TGTGCCAGCAGTCCCTTAGCGGGAGGGCCGAGGTACGAGCAGTACTTC. Its translation: CASSPLAGGPRYEQYF. Based on the CDR3 plus reference TRBV28 and TRBJ2-7, the full variable domain is DVKVTQSSRYLVKRTGEKVFLECVQDMDHENMFWYRQDPGLGLRLIYFSYDVKMKEKGDIPEGYSVSREKKERFSLILESASTNQTSMYLCASSPLAGGPRYEQYFGPGTRLTVT.